Reported below is one T cell receptor (beta chain). As yet, its antigen is unknown. Sorted populations all exceeded 95% purity. The J segment lost 1 base and the V segment lost 2 bases, leaving 5 bases of the junction unmatched. Looked up from germline, CDR1 is SGHTA and CDR2 is FQGNSA. The CDR3 runs 15 residues. The investigators reverse transcribed all of the isolated RNA, so they sequenced expressed TCRB transcripts. Method: immunoSEQ multiplex PCR; TCRdb's copy keeps in-frame clones and lacks some. The sample contains 160,000 or so clones, around 8% of which appear only once. These data originate in a study of beta chain features in type 1 diabetes. Study at large: What patients shared with healthy donors was a similar profile of age, gender and cell yields.

General observations from the study: For Type 1 diabetes patients, all four CD4+ subsets carried TCRB CDR3s that were moderately but significantly shorter. Junctions at VDJ sites from type 1 diabetes patients had fewer insertions and more deletions.

V is TRBV7-2 and J is TRBJ2-7; TRBD2 matches 7 bases. The material sequenced was central memory CD4+ T cells from blood. The origin of this receptor is a young woman with type 1 diabetes. The CDR3 coding sequence is TGTGCCAGCAGCTTAAACGGGGGGATATCCTACGAGCAGTACTTC. The encoded protein is CASSLNGGISYEQYF.